These 5 T cell receptor beta chains were all obtained from the same sample, sequenced in a study of blood T cell repertoires in COVID-19. The method was immunoSEQ multiplex PCR; TCRdb's version includes in-frame clones alone and lacks a portion of them. The table includes 70,000 to 90,000 clones, 75% to 90% detected once. Material for sequencing was peripheral blood. The receptors derive from a human donor in a cohort sampled during active COVID-19.

The gene calls are TRBV14 and TRBJ1-4, with D maybe TRBD1 (5 bases). There are 14 residues in the CDR3. Germline V gene sequence: CDR1 SGHDN, CDR2 FVKESK. V shed 3 bases and J shed 8 bases, with 13 bases lying between them. In DNA form, the CDR3 reads TGTGCCAGCAGCCAGCCCTCCCGGGGGGAAAAACTGTTTTTT. It codes for CASSQPSRGEKLFF.

The chain couples TRBV27 to TRBJ2-7; D gene ambiguous. CDR3 length: 15 amino acids. Deletions cut 5 bases from V and 2 bases from J, with 16 bases between. Germline lookup yields CDR1 MNHEY and CDR2 SMNVEV (reference sequence). CDR3 DNA sequence: TGTGCCAGCAGTACCACCGGCAGGCCCCCCTACGAGCAGTACTTC. Residues: CASSTTGRPPYEQYF.

V is TRBV2 and J is TRBJ2-1; TRBD2 matches 7 bases. CDR1 and CDR2 from the germline V gene are SNHLY and FYNNEI. J was trimmed by 9 bases and V by 5 bases; bases with no gene match: 13. The CDR3 is made up of 15 amino acids. CDR3 sequence reads: CASSFGGDNEGEQFF. For the CDR3, the DNA is TGTGCCAGCAGTTTTGGGGGGGATAATGAAGGTGAGCAGTTCTTC.

The chain is built from TRBV5-1 and TRBJ1-1; 8 bases are a match to TRBD1. Trimming took 5 bases from V and 9 from J; bases not matched to a gene: 9. CDR1 and CDR2 from the germline V gene are SGHRS and YFSETQ. This CDR3 comprises 13 residues. CDR3 DNA: TGCGCCAGCAGTGCTGGGGGGGACAGGCAAGCTTTCTTT. It codes for CASSAGGDRQAFF.

This clone was recorded a few times. The chain combines TRBV5-1 with TRBJ1-3; TRBD1 might be the D (5 bases). Trimming left V 9 bases short and J 4 bases short, with 26 bases between. This CDR3 spans 17 amino acids. Germline V lookup: CDR1 SGHRS, CDR2 YFSETQ. CDR3 in amino acids: CATLTKTVESMGNTIYF. The CDR3 region has the DNA TGCGCCACCCTGACGAAGACAGTCGAGTCTATGGGAAACACCATATATTTT.